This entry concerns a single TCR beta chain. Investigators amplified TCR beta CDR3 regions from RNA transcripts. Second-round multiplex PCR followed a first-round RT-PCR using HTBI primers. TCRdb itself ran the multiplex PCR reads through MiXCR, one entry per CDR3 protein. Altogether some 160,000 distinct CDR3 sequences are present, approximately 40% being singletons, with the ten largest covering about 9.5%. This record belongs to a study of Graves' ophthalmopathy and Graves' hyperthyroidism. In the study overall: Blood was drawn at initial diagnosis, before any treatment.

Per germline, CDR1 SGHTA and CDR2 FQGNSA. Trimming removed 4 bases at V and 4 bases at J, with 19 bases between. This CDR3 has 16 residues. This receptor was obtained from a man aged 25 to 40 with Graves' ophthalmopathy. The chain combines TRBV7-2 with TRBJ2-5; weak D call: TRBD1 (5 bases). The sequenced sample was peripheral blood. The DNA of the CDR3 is TGTGCCAGCAGCTACCCCGGAGTGGGGCCCTCAGAGACCCAGTACTTC. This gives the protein CASSYPGVGPSETQYF.